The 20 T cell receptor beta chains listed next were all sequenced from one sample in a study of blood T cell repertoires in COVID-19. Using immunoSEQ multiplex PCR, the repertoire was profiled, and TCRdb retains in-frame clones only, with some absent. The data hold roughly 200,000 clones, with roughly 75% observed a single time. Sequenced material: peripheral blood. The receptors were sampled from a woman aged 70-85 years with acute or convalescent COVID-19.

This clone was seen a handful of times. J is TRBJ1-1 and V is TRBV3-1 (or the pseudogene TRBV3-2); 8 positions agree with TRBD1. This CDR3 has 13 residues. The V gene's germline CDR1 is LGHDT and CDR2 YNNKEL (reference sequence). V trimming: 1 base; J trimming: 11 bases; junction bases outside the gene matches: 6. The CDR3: CASSQAVRTGAFF. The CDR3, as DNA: TGTGCCAGCAGCCAAGCAGTCCGGACAGGGGCTTTCTTT.

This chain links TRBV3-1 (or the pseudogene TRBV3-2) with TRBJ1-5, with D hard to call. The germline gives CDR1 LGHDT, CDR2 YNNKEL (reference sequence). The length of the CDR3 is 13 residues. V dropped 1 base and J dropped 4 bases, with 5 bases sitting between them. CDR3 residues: CASSQAVNQPQHF. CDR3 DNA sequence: TGTGCCAGCAGCCAAGCGGTGAATCAGCCCCAGCATTTT.

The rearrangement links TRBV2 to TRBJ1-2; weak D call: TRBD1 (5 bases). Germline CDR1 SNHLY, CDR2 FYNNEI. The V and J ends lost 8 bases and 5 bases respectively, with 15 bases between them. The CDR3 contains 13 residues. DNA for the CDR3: TGTGCCAGCGTCCGGGGGGTCCTGTATGGCTACACCTTC. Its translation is CASVRGVLYGYTF.

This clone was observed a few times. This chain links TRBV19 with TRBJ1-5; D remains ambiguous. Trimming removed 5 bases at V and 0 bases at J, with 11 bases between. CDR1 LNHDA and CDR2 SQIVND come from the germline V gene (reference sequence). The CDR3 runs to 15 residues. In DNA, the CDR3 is TGTGCCAGTAGTCAGAGGCAGTTTAGCAATCAGCCCCAGCATTTT. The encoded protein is CASSQRQFSNQPQHF.

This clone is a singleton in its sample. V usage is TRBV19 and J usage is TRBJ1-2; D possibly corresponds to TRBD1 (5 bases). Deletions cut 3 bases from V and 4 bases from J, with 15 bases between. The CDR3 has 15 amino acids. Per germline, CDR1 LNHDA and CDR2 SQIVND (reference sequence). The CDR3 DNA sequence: TGTGCCAGTAGTATTGGAGGGACGAGTGGCTATGGCTACACCTTC. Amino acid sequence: CASSIGGTSGYGYTF.

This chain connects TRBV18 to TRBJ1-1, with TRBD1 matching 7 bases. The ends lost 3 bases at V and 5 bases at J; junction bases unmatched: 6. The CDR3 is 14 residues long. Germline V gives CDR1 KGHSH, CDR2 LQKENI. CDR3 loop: CASSPPTGVTEAFF. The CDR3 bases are TGTGCCAGCTCACCTCCCACAGGGGTGACTGAAGCTTTCTTT.

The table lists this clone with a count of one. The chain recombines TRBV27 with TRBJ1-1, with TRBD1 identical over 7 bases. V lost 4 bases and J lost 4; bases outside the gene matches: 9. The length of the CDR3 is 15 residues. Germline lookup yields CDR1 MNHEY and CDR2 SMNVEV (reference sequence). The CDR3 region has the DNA TGTGCCAGCAGTTCACGACAGGGAGGTTTCACTGAAGCTTTCTTT. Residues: CASSSRQGGFTEAFF.

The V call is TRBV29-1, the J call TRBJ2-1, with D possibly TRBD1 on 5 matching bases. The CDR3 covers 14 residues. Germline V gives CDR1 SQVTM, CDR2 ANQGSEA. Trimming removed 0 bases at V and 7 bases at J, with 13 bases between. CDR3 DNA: TGCAGCGTTGAAGAAAACAGGAAAGGGAATGAGCAGTTCTTC. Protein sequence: CSVEENRKGNEQFF.

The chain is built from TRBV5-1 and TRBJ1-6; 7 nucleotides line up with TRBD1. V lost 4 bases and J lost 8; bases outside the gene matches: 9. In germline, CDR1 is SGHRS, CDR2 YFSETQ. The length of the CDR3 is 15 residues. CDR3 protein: CASSREGQLYSPLHF. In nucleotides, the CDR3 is TGCGCCAGCAGCCGAGAGGGACAGCTCTATTCACCCCTCCACTTT.

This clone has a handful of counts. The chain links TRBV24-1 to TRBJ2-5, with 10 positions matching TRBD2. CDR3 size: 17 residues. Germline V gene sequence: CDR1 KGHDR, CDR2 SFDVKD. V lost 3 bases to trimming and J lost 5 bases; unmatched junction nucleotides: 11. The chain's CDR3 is CATSDGTSARGGETQYF. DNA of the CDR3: TGTGCCACCAGTGATGGGACTAGCGCACGAGGAGGGGAGACCCAGTACTTC.

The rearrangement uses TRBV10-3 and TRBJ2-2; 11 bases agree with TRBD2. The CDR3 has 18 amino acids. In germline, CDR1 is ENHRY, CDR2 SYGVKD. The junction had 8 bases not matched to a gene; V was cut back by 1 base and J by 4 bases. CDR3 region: CAISEYASGRSGTGELFF. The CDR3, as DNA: TGTGCCATCAGTGAGTACGCTAGCGGGAGGTCCGGCACCGGGGAGCTGTTTTTT.

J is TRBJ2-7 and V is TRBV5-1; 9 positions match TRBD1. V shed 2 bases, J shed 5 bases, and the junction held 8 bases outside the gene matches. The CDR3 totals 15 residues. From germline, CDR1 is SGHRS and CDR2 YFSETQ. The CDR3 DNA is TGCGCCAGCAGCTTTTATGGACAGGGGAACAACGAGCAGTACTTC. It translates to CASSFYGQGNNEQYF.

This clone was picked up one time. The CDR3 loop is CASSPPRGGSYEQYF. DNA for the CDR3: TGTGCCAGCAGTCCTCCGAGGGGGGGTTCCTACGAGCAGTACTTC. V and J are TRBV6-5 and TRBJ2-7, with D perhaps matching TRBD2 (7 bases). Germline V gives CDR1 MNHEY, CDR2 SVGAGI. The CDR3 spans 15 residues. V was clipped by 5 bases and J by 1 base, with 15 bases between them.

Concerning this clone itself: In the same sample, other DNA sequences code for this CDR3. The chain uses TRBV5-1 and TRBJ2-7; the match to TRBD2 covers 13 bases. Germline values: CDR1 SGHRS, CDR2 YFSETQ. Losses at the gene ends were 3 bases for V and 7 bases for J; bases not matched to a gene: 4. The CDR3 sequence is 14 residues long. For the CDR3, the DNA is TGCGCCAGCAGCTCCACTAGCGGGAGGGCTGAGCAGTACTTC. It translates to CASSSTSGRAEQYF.

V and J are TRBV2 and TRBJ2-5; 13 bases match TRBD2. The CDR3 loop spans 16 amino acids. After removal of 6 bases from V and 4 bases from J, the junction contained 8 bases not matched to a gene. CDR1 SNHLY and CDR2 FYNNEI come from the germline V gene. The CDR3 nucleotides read TGTGCCAGCAGATTACTAGCGGGAGGGCCGGGAGAGACCCAGTACTTC. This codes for CASRLLAGGPGETQYF.

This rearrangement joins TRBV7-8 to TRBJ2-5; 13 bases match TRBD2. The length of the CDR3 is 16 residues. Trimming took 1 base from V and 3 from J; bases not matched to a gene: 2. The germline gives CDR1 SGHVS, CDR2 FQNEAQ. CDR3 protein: CASSLVGTSGKETQYF. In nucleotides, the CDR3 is TGTGCCAGCAGCTTAGTTGGGACTAGCGGGAAAGAGACCCAGTACTTC.

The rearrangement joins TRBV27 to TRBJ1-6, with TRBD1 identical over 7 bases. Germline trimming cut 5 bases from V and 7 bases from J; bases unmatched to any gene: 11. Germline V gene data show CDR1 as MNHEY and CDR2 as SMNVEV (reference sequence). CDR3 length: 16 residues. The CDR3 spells CASSLRVGTENSPLHF. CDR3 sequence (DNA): TGTGCCAGCAGTCTTAGGGTGGGGACAGAGAATTCACCCCTCCACTTT.

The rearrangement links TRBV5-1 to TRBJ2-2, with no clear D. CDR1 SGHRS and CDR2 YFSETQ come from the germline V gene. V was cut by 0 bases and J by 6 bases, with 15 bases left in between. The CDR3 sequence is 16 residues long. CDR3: CASSLESRPGAGELFF. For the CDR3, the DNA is TGCGCCAGCAGCTTGGAATCCCGCCCGGGTGCCGGGGAGCTGTTTTTT.

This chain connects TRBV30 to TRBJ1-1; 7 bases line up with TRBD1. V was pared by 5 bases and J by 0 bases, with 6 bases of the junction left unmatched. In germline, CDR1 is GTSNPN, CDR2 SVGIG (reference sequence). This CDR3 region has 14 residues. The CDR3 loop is CAWVRDRMNTEAFF. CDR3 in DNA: TGTGCCTGGGTCCGGGACAGAATGAACACTGAAGCTTTCTTT.

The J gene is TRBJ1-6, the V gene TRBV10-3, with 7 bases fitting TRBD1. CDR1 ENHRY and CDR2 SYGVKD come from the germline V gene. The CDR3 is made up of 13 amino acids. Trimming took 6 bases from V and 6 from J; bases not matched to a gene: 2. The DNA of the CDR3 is TGTGCCATCAGGGGACAGCCTAATTCACCCCTCCACTTT. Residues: CAIRGQPNSPLHF.